Below, 31 T cell receptor beta chains from the same sample are listed, as sequenced in a study of shared clonotypes between healthy human individuals. Naive CD8 cells comprised CD45RO-negative, CCR7-positively selected cells, excluding terminally differentiated effector memory CD45RA+ cells. The assay was immunoSEQ multiplex PCR, and TCRdb's table has in-frame clones only and misses some. Here the sample spans about 2.1 million clones, 85% to 95% being singletons. Sample: naive CD8+ T cells from PBMCs. The receptor set was obtained from a man aged 18 to 30 in good health. Some clones in this sample may be carry-over from other donors' samples.

This clone appeared a few times. The gene calls are TRBV28 and TRBJ1-1; no clear D gene. Per the germline V gene, CDR1 is MDHEN and CDR2 is SYDVKM. This CDR3 spans 14 amino acids. Trimming pared 5 bases from V and 0 bases from J, leaving 10 bases between. In nucleotides, the CDR3 is TGTGCCAGCAGTCCTCTGGCCCTGAACACTGAAGCTTTCTTT. Protein: CASSPLALNTEAFF.

The J gene is TRBJ2-7, the V gene TRBV29-1; unclear D gene. Germline lookup yields CDR1 SQVTM and CDR2 ANQGSEA. V was shortened by 0 bases and J by 7 bases, with 13 bases between the two germline ends. There are 13 residues in the CDR3. CDR3 amino acids: CSVEEVSGFEQYF. CDR3 DNA sequence: TGCAGCGTTGAAGAGGTTTCAGGATTTGAGCAGTACTTC.

The chain uses TRBV10-3 and TRBJ2-5; possibly TRBD1 for D (6 bases). Trimming stripped 2 bases from V and 5 bases from J, with 9 bases between. Germline assignment: CDR1 ENHRY and CDR2 SYGVKD. This CDR3 is built from 13 residues. CDR3 sequence (DNA): TGTGCCATCAGTGAGAGGGGGTCGGAGACCCAGTACTTC. It encodes CAISERGSETQYF.

CDR3 bases: TGTGCCAGCAGCGTAGGGTTAGGGGGAGGGCCGGAGTTGGAGCAGTTCTTC. Protein: CASSVGLGGGPELEQFF. This rearrangement joins TRBV9 to TRBJ2-1, with a weak D call TRBD2 (7 bases). This CDR3 region has 17 residues. Germline lookup yields CDR1 SGDLS and CDR2 YYNGEE. Trimming took 0 bases from V and 10 from J, leaving 23 bases between them.

The chain joins TRBV6-6 to TRBJ2-7; 7 bases fit TRBD2. Germline assignment: CDR1 MNHNY and CDR2 SVGAGI (reference sequence). The CDR3 is 14 residues long. J gave up 3 bases and V 5 bases, and 7 bases lay outside the gene matches. In nucleotides, the CDR3 is TGTGCCAGCAGTCCGTTCCGGGACTACTACGAGCAGTACTTC. Protein product: CASSPFRDYYEQYF.

This chain joins TRBV27 and TRBJ1-5; the D is unclear. Germline V gene data show CDR1 as MNHEY and CDR2 as SMNVEV (reference sequence). V lost 2 bases and J lost 4, with 6 bases in between. This CDR3 is 13 amino acids long. The CDR3 DNA reads TGTGCCAGCAGTTTAATGGTAAATCAGCCCCAGCATTTT. It yields the protein CASSLMVNQPQHF.

This clone was seen only once. The chain uses TRBV4-3 and TRBJ2-1; 7 nucleotides agree with TRBD1. Trimming took 1 base from V and 7 from J; bases not matched to a gene: 4. The CDR3 consists of 14 residues. Germline CDR1 LGHNA, CDR2 YSLEER. Here the CDR3 DNA reads TGCGCCAGCAGCCAAGTAACACAGGGGAATGAGCAGTTCTTC. This translates into CASSQVTQGNEQFF.

The chain has TRBV19 and TRBJ2-7, with D possibly TRBD2 on 6 matching bases. The CDR3 runs 16 residues. V lost 1 base and J lost 0, with 13 bases in between. CDR1 is LNHDA, CDR2 SQIVND, per germline (reference sequence). The CDR3 region is CASSIAGGASSYEQYF. DNA of the CDR3: TGTGCCAGTAGTATAGCCGGCGGGGCGAGCTCCTACGAGCAGTACTTC. The full variable domain, its missing parts supplied by reference TRBV19 and TRBJ2-7, is DGGITQSPKYLFRKEGQNVTLSCEQNLNHDAMYWYRQDPGQGLRLIYYSQIVNDFQKGDIAEGYSVSREKKESFPLTVTSAQKNPTAFYLCASSIAGGASSYEQYFGPGTRLTVT.

The CDR3 sequence is CASSQGTSKSQNTEAFF. The CDR3 nucleotides read TGTGCCAGCAGCCAAGGGACTTCCAAGTCCCAGAACACTGAAGCTTTCTTT. The chain links TRBV9 to TRBJ1-1; TRBD1 is a possible D gene (5 bases). The CDR3 runs to 17 residues. The V end was cut by 4 bases, the J end by 1 base, with 20 bases between. Germline lookup yields CDR1 SGDLS and CDR2 YYNGEE. The whole variable domain, remainder taken from reference TRBV9 and TRBJ1-1, is DSGVTQTPKHLITATGQRVTLRCSPRSGDLSVYWYQQSLDQGLQFLIQYYNGEERAKGNILERFSAQQFPDLHSELNLSSLELGDSALYFCASSQGTSKSQNTEAFFGQGTRLTVV.

The V call is TRBV19, the J call TRBJ1-2, with TRBD1 as a possible D gene (5 bases). CDR3 size: 15 residues. V lost 7 bases, J lost 3 bases, and 18 bases lay in between. CDR1 LNHDA and CDR2 SQIVND come from the germline V gene (reference sequence). CDR3 in DNA: TGTGCCAGTACCCTAGGAGGGGCTTGGGACTATGGCTACACCTTC. Translation: CASTLGGAWDYGYTF.

J is TRBJ1-2 and V is TRBV29-1; a weak D match, TRBD1 (6 bases). The CDR3 sequence is 13 residues long. Looked up from germline, CDR1 is SQVTM and CDR2 is ANQGSEA. Trimming left V 5 bases short and J 4 bases short, with 14 bases between. The CDR3 here is CSVFGTNLYGYTF. The CDR3 DNA reads TGCAGCGTTTTTGGGACAAACCTCTATGGCTACACCTTC.

This chain joins TRBV6-4 and TRBJ2-4, with D perhaps matching TRBD2 (6 bases). The germline V gene encodes CDR1 MRHNA and CDR2 SNTAGT. Trimming shortened V by 2 bases and J by 6 bases, and 14 bases separated the two germline ends. The CDR3 consists of 15 residues. The CDR3 DNA reads TGTGCCAGCAGTGACAGCCCGGGACTGGGAAACATTCAGTACTTC. It encodes CASSDSPGLGNIQYF.

This chain links TRBV15 with TRBJ1-4, with D unclear. The germline gives CDR1 LNHNV, CDR2 YYDKDF (reference sequence). The CDR3 has 13 amino acids. Trimming shortened V by 4 bases and J by 5 bases, and 8 bases separated the two germline ends. This chain's CDR3 is CATSIWTNEKLFF. The CDR3 nucleotides are TGTGCCACCAGCATCTGGACGAATGAAAAACTGTTTTTT.

This clone was detected only once. The V call is TRBV7-8, the J call TRBJ2-5; D unresolved. The length of the CDR3 is 16 residues. V lost 1 base and J 3 bases, leaving 15 bases between the germline ends. Germline CDR1 SGHVS, CDR2 FQNEAQ. CDR3 amino acids: CASSLEGWQVEETQYF. DNA for the CDR3: TGTGCCAGCAGCTTAGAGGGTTGGCAGGTTGAAGAGACCCAGTACTTC.

The chain links TRBV18 to TRBJ2-7; D is perhaps TRBD1 (6 bases). CDR3 length: 15 amino acids. Per the germline V gene, CDR1 is KGHSH and CDR2 is LQKENI. The V gene lost 2 bases and the J gene lost 2 bases, with 13 bases spanning the gap. The CDR3 sequence is CASSPGTTIPYEQYF. As DNA, the CDR3 is TGTGCCAGCTCACCAGGGACAACCATTCCCTACGAGCAGTACTTC. The full variable domain, in which reference TRBV18 and TRBJ2-7 provide the parts outside the CDR3, is NAGVMQNPRHLVRRRGQEARLRCSPMKGHSHVYWYRQLPEEGLKFMVYLQKENIIDESGMPKERFSAEFPKEGPSILRIQQVVRGDSAAYFCASSPGTTIPYEQYFGPGTRLTVT.

This rearrangement joins TRBV7-7 to TRBJ2-1; TRBD2 matches at 10 bases. V shed 5 bases and J 6 bases; nucleotides not matched to a gene: 4. Germline V gene data show CDR1 as SSHAT and CDR2 as FNYEAQ (reference sequence). CDR3 length: 14 residues. CDR3 bases: TGTGCCAGCAGCCCTTGGACTAGCGGCAATGAGCAGTTCTTC. It is translated as CASSPWTSGNEQFF.

The chain carries TRBV7-8 and TRBJ2-7, with 9 bases lining up with TRBD1. V lost 3 bases to trimming and J lost 3 bases; unmatched junction nucleotides: 6. CDR1 SGHVS and CDR2 FQNEAQ come from the germline V gene. The CDR3 has 15 residues. The CDR3 coding sequence is TGTGCCAGCAGCTTCTCCCGGGACAGGGACTACGAGCAGTACTTC. Encoded protein: CASSFSRDRDYEQYF.

The genes are TRBV10-3 and TRBJ1-1; perhaps TRBD1 as D (6 bases). Trimming left V 0 bases short and J 4 bases short, with 9 bases between. The CDR3 extends over 14 amino acids. Germline assignment: CDR1 ENHRY and CDR2 SYGVKD. This CDR3 is CAISESGAGTEAFF. CDR3 nucleotide sequence: TGTGCCATCAGTGAGTCGGGGGCTGGCACTGAAGCTTTCTTT.

This clone appeared a single time. The rearrangement uses TRBV30 and TRBJ1-1, with D unresolved. Germline V gene sequence: CDR1 GTSNPN, CDR2 SVGIG (reference sequence). There are 13 residues in the CDR3. V lost 4 bases and J 4 bases, leaving 13 bases between the germline ends. The DNA for the CDR3 is TGTGCCTGGATAGGAGACGCCGGCACTGAAGCTTTCTTT. It encodes CAWIGDAGTEAFF.

The chain is built from TRBV6-1 and TRBJ2-1; D unclear. CDR1 and CDR2 (germline): MNHNS, SASEGT. This CDR3 spans 15 amino acids. Trimming stripped 4 bases from V and 1 base from J, with 11 bases between. The CDR3 is CASSVGRGSYNEQFF. The CDR3 region has the DNA TGTGCCAGCAGTGTCGGACGAGGATCCTACAATGAGCAGTTCTTC.

The chain carries TRBV7-8 and TRBJ2-7, with D maybe TRBD1 (8 bases). V lost 1 base and J lost 2, with 12 bases in between. CDR3 length equals 15 residues. Per germline, CDR1 SGHVS and CDR2 FQNEAQ. This chain's CDR3 is CASSLGAGQAYEQYF. In DNA form, the CDR3 reads TGTGCCAGCAGCTTAGGAGCGGGACAGGCCTACGAGCAGTACTTC.

The chain employs TRBV7-2 and TRBJ2-7; 8 bases line up with TRBD2. Per germline, CDR1 SGHTA and CDR2 FQGNSA. The CDR3 loop spans 15 amino acids. V lost 3 bases, J lost 6 bases, and 10 bases stayed unmatched. This chain's CDR3 is CASSFSGLAPGEQYF. The CDR3 DNA follows: TGTGCCAGCAGCTTTAGCGGACTAGCCCCCGGCGAGCAGTACTTC. The full variable domain, completed using reference TRBV7-2 and TRBJ2-7, is GAGVSQSPSNKVTEKGKDVELRCDPISGHTALYWYRQSLGQGLEFLIYFQGNSAPDKSGLPSDRFSAERTGGSVSTLTIQRTQQEDSAVYLCASSFSGLAPGEQYFGPGTRLTVT.

This sequence joins TRBV7-8 and TRBJ2-1, with 7 bases fitting TRBD2. The CDR3 spans 15 residues. In germline, CDR1 is SGHVS, CDR2 FQNEAQ. The trim removed 7 bases at V and 10 bases at J, leaving 16 bases unmatched. The CDR3 loop reads CASTRGDYLSLEQFF. The CDR3 DNA sequence: TGTGCCAGCACCAGAGGGGACTACCTATCCTTGGAGCAGTTCTTC. Combining the CDR3 with reference TRBV7-8 and TRBJ2-1 gives the whole variable domain GAGVSQSPRYKVAKRGQDVALRCDPISGHVSLFWYQQALGQGPEFLTYFQNEAQLDKSGLPSDRFFAERPEGSVSTLKIQRTQQEDSAVYLCASTRGDYLSLEQFFGPGTRLTVL.

The chain carries TRBV14 and TRBJ2-5; D assignment may be TRBD1 or TRBD2 (5 bases each). The CDR3 has 15 residues. Trimming removed 4 bases from V and 5 bases from J, with 17 bases in between. CDR1 is SGHDN and CDR2 is FVKESK in the germline V gene. The CDR3 protein is CASSPREGLWETQYF. CDR3 sequence (DNA): TGTGCCAGCAGCCCCCGTGAGGGGCTGTGGGAGACCCAGTACTTC.

The chain employs TRBV5-4 and TRBJ2-1; D remains ambiguous. Looked up from germline, CDR1 is SGHNT and CDR2 is YYREEE (reference sequence). Trimming removed 2 bases at V and 5 bases at J, with 14 bases between. This CDR3 has 15 residues. CDR3 bases: TGTGCCAGCAGCTTAGGCCTAGATACCCACAATGAGCAGTTCTTC. Amino acids: CASSLGLDTHNEQFF. Looking up the rest from reference TRBV5-4 and TRBJ2-1 gives the full variable domain: ETGVTQSPTHLIKTRGQQVTLRCSSQSGHNTVSWYQQALGQGPQFIFQYYREEENGRGNFPPRFSGLQFPNYSSELNVNALELDDSALYLCASSLGLDTHNEQFFGPGTRLTVL.

The V and J genes are TRBV28 and TRBJ2-1, with a possible D match to TRBD2 (5 bases). V lost 6 bases and J lost 7, with 25 bases in between. CDR1 and CDR2 (germline): MDHEN, SYDVKM. The CDR3 runs 17 residues. The CDR3: CASSRSYVRTEENEQFF. The CDR3 nucleotides are TGTGCCAGCAGCCGAAGTTATGTCCGGACGGAGGAAAATGAGCAGTTCTTC. The whole variable domain, remainder taken from reference TRBV28 and TRBJ2-1, is DVKVTQSSRYLVKRTGEKVFLECVQDMDHENMFWYRQDPGLGLRLIYFSYDVKMKEKGDIPEGYSVSREKKERFSLILESASTNQTSMYLCASSRSYVRTEENEQFFGPGTRLTVL.

The chain couples TRBV15 to TRBJ2-5; no clear D gene. V was pared by 1 base and J by 1 base, with 1 base between. The CDR3 has 12 residues. Germline V CDR1 and CDR2: LNHNV, YYDKDF (reference sequence). The CDR3 nucleotides read TGTGCCACCAGCAGAGCCCAAGAGACCCAGTACTTC. Protein: CATSRAQETQYF.

With regard to this clone: The sample contains more than one DNA sequence encoding this CDR3. This sequence joins TRBV5-1 and TRBJ1-1; D is undetermined. This CDR3 has 13 residues. V gave up 0 bases and J gave up 1 base, with 4 bases separating them. Germline loops: CDR1 SGHRS, CDR2 YFSETQ. CDR3 protein: CASSLGSNTEAFF. The CDR3 DNA follows: TGCGCCAGCAGCTTGGGGTCGAACACTGAAGCTTTCTTT.

The genes are TRBV12-5 and TRBJ2-3; D assignment may be TRBD1 or TRBD2 (6 bases each). The ends were cut back, 5 bases at V and 2 bases at J, with 17 bases in the middle. Germline-derived CDR1 and CDR2 are LGHNT and FRNRAP. CDR3 size: 16 residues. The CDR3 DNA is TGTGCTAGTGGTAGGGGGGACACGCTAACCACAGATACGCAGTATTTT. This encodes CASGRGDTLTTDTQYF.

The chain links TRBV9 to TRBJ2-5; TRBD1 aligns across 9 bases. Germline CDR1 and CDR2: SGDLS and YYNGEE. J was trimmed by 2 bases and V by 3 bases; bases with no gene match: 5. The length of the CDR3 is 15 residues. As DNA, the CDR3 is TGTGCCAGCAGCGGGGGGGACAGGGTGCAAGAGACCCAGTACTTC. As protein: CASSGGDRVQETQYF.

The CDR3 DNA sequence: TGTGCCAGCAGCCAAGGAGCAGGGGAGAACACCGGGGAGCTGTTTTTT. It translates to CASSQGAGENTGELFF. The chain combines TRBV4-2 with TRBJ2-2; the D gene is possibly TRBD1 (6 bases). This CDR3 comprises 16 residues. Germline lookup yields CDR1 LGHNA and CDR2 YNFKEQ. With 1 base removed from V and 1 base from J, the gap between germline ends came to 10 bases.